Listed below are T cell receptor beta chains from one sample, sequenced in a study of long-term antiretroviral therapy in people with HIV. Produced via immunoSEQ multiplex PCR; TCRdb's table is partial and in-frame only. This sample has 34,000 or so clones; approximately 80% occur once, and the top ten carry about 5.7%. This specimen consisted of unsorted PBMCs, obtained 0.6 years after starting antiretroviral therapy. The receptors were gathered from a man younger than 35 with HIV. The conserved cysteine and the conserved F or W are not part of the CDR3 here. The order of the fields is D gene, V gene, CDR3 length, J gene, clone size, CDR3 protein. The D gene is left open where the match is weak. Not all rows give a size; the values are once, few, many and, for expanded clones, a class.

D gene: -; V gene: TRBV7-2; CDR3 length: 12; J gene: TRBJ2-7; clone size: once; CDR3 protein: ASSKQDGFYEQY
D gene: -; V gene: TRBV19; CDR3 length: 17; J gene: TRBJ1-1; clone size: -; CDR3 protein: ASSILGVGGAKRNTEAF
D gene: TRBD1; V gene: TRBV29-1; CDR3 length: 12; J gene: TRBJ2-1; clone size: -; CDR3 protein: SVGTGIGRGEQF
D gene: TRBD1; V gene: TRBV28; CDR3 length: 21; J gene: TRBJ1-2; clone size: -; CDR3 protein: ASSFRGDRERKSRPATNYGYT
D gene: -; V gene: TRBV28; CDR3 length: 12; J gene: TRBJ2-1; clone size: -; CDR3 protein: ASSPLGSEDEQF
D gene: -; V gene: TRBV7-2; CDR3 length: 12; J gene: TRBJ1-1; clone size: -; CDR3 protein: ASSLEGYGTEAF
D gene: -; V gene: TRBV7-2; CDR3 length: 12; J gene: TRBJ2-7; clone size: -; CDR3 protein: ASRLTRSSYEQY
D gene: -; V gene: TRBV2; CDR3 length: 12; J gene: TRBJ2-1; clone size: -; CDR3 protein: ASSQDLLAGEQF
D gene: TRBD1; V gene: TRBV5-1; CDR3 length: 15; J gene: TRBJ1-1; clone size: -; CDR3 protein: ASSLAGQGMGNTEAF
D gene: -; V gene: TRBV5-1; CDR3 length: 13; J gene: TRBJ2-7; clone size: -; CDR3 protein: ASSLTQGPTYEQY
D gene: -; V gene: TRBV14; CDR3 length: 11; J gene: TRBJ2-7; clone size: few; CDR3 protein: ASSQDAGYEQY
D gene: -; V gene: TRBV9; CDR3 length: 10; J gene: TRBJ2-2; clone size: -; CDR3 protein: ASSVVAGELF
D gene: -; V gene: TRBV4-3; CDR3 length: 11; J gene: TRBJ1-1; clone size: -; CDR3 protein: ASSQVPGSEAF
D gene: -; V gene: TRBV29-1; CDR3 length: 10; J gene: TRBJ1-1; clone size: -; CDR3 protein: SVHGRPTEAF
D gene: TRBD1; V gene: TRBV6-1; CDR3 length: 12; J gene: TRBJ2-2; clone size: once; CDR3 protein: ASFSDRGTGELF
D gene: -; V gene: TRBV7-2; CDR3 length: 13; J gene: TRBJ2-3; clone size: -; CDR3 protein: ASSLWDGAADTQY
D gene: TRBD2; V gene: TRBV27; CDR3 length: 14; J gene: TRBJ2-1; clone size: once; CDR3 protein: ASSPQGLAGVSEQF
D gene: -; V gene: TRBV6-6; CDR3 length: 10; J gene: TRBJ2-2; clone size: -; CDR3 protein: ASSLTTGELF
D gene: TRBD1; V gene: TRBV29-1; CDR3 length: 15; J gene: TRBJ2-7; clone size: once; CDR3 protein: SVELLDRGLGSYEQY
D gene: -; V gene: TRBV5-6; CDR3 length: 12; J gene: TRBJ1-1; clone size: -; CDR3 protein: ASSLIGGGTEAF
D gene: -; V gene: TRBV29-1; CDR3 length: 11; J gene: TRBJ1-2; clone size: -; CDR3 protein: SVHTGDPVGYT
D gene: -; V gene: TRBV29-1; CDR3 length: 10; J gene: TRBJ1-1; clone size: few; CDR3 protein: SVKGVGTEAF
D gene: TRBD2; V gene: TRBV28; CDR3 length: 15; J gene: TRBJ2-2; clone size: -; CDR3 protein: ASSLGLAGAPGGELF
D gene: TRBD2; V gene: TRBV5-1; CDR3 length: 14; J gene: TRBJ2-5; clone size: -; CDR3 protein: ASSLRAGGSWETQY
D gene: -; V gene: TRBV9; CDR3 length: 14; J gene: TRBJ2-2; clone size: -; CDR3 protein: ASSGPGRRGTGELF
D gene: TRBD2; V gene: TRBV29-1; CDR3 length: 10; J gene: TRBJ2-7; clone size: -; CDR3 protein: SVLTSGSEQY
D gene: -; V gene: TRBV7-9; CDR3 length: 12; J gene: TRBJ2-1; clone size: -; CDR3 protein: ASSFQDFYNDQF
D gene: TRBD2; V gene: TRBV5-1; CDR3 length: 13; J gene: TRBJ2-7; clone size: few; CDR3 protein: ASSSAGLASYEQY
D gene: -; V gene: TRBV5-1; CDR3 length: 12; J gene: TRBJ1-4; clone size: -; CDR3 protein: ASSPTPTNEKLF
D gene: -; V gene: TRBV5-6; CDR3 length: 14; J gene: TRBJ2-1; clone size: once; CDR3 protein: ASSLDGRVRVDEQF
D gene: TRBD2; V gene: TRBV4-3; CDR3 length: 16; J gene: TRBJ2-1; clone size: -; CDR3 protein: ASSQEYGLAGRNNEQF
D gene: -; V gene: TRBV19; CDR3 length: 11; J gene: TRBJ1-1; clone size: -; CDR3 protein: ASKEAYNTEAF
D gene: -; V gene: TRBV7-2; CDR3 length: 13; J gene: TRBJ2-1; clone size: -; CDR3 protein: ASSHTGSSYNEQF
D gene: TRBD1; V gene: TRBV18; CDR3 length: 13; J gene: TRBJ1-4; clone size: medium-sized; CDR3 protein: ASSPHRGRNEKLF
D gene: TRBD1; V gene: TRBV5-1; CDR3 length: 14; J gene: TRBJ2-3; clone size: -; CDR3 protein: ASSLGRDSERDTQY
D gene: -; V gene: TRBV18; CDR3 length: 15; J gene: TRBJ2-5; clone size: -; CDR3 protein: ASSPPGTKGSQETQY
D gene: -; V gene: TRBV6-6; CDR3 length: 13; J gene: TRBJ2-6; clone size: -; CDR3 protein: ASSYSPSRANVLT
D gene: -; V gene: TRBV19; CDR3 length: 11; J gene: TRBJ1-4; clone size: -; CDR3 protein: AASGTLNEKLF
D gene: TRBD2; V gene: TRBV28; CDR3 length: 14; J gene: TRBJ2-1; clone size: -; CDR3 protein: ASSLLVGRGNNEQF
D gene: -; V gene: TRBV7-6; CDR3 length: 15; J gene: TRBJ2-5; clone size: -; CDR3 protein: ASSSPRTAFIGETQY
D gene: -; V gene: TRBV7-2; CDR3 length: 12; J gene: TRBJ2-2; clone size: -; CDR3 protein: ASSLGRPTGELF
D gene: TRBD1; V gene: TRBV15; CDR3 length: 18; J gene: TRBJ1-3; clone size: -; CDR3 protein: ATSRDDSGDRERSWDTIY
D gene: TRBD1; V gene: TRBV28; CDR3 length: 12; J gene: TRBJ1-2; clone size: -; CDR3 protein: ASSLSTGPYGYT
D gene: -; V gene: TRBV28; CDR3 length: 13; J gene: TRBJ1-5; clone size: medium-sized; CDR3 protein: ASSLFLGVSQPQH
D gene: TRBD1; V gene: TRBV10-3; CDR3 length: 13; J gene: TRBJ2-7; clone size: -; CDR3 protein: AINPTGVVSYEQY
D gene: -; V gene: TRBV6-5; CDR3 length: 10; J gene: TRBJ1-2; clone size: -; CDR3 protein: ASTLGGGGYT
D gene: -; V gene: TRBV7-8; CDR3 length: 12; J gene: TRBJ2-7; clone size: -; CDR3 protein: ASSFRDFSYEQY
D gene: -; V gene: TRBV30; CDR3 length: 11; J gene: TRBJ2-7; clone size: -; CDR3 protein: AWSAGFSYEQY
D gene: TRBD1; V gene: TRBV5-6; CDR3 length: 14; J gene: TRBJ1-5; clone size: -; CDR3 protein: ASSLGRGHSNQPQH
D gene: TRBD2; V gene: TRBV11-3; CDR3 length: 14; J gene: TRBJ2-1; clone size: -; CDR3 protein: ASSSGLAGSYNEQF
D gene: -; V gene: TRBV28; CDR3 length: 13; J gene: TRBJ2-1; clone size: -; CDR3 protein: ASSVTRGSYNEQF
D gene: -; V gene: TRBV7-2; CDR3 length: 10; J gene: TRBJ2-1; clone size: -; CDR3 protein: ASSRAGHEQF
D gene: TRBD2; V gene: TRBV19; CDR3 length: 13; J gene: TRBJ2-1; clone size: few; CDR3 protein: ASNLGTSGSDEQF
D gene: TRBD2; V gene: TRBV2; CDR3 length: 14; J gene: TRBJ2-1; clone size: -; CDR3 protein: ASSGLALAAYNEQF